This T cell receptor beta chain comes out of a study of cytomegalovirus exposure and HLA in healthy donors. Study-wide context: Genotyping showed around 80% of 398 donors falling in the Caucasian-associated ancestry cluster.

The PCR contained 60 Vbeta and 13 Jbeta primers. Sequencing used immunoSEQ multiplex PCR; TCRdb keeps in-frame clones, though not all of them. The sample has roughly 160,000 clones, around 80% seen once. As concerns this clone: Its antigen is undetermined.

J lost 8 bases, V lost 1 base, and 12 bases had no gene match. This CDR3 contains 17 residues. Germline values: CDR1 SGHTA, CDR2 FQGNSA. Study-wide findings and caveats: Later on, a genetic analysis was performed. It linked a missense variant in DCLRE1C with V- and J-gene trimming of TCR beta. In a later analysis, an Asian-associated ancestry cluster reportedly showed fewer N-insertions than the approximately 640-donor mean.

Material for sequencing was PBMCs. The origin of this receptor is a woman between 45 and 65 years old in good health and CMV-seropositive. The chain employs TRBV7-2 and TRBJ2-1; 9 nucleotides align to TRBD2. The CDR3 DNA sequence: TGTGCCAGCAGCTTAGGGTTTGCGCGGGAGGGCCTCTATGAGCAGTTCTTC. Encoded protein: CASSLGFAREGLYEQFF.